This T cell receptor beta chain was recovered during a study of regulatory T cells in long-lasting Graves disease. The wider study: Graves' patients, diagnosed recently, had received antithyroid drugs under 3 months.

Germline V gene lookup returns CDR1 ENHRY and CDR2 SYGVKD. The CDR3 contains 14 residues. Trimming pared 4 bases from V and 3 bases from J, leaving 9 bases between. This clonotype was observed many times. Indicated time point: newly diagnosed GD, antithyroid drugs for less than 3 months. The TCR library was made from RNA that had been extracted from PBMCs in TRIzol. Graves' disease was diagnosed by American Thyroid Association guidelines. Construction of TCR beta libraries relied on iRepertoire HTBI primers and on Arm-PCR targeting CDR3 regions. One entry per CDR3 protein results from TCRdb running MiXCR on the multiplex PCR reads. The sample has 450,000 to 700,000 distinct CDR3 sequences, approximately 13% seen once. Separately, the same data were catalogued under a study of T cells in Graves' hyperthyroidism and ophthalmopathy. As that study records: Most clonotypes expanded in the thyroid (above 0.001) were also present in blood. Stable hyperthyroidism was told apart from ophthalmopathy by a model built on 13 V-J features.

The material was peripheral blood mononuclear cells (PBMCs), obtained at new diagnosis, from a patient treated with antithyroid drugs. The chain employs TRBV10-3 and TRBJ1-4; weak D call: TRBD1 (5 bases). This receptor was identified in a man aged 30 to 45 with Graves disease. DNA for the CDR3: TGTGCCATCAGTGCAGGGCGAGCTAATGAAAAACTGTTTTTT. It is translated as CAISAGRANEKLFF.